Presented here are 15 T cell receptor beta chains from one specimen sequenced in a study of blood T cell repertoires in COVID-19. Profiled with immunoSEQ multiplex PCR; TCRdb holds only in-frame clones, not every one. The data contain some 50,000 clones, over 70% of them seen just once; the ten biggest clones take up about 3%. Sequences were obtained from peripheral blood. All receptors come from a human donor in a cohort sampled during active COVID-19.

CDR3 amino acids: CASSANPGGEQGCYTF. DNA of the CDR3: TGTGCCAGCAGCGCAAACCCCGGGGGGGAACAGGGATGCTACACCTTC. The chain couples TRBV9 to TRBJ1-2, with a possible D match to TRBD1 (6 bases). Germline assignment: CDR1 SGDLS and CDR2 YYNGEE. This CDR3 region has 16 residues. Trimming took off 3 bases at V and 9 bases at J, with 24 bases between the two ends.

This clone occurred a few times. This chain links TRBV6-4 with TRBJ1-4; D might be TRBD1 (5 bases). V was trimmed by 5 bases and J by 6 bases, leaving 13 bases between them. The CDR3 loop spans 14 amino acids. CDR1 and CDR2 (germline): MRHNA, SNTAGT. The CDR3 DNA sequence: TGTGCCAGCAGTTTGACAGCTACTTATGAAAAACTGTTTTTT. It translates to CASSLTATYEKLFF.

Remarks on this clone: The junction departs from germline at one end; a sequencing error may be responsible. The chain has TRBV23-1 and TRBJ2-7; 9 bases fit TRBD1. TRBV23-1 is sorted into the ORF group, with uncertain function. The CDR3 loop spans 16 amino acids. CDR3 residues: CASSQPTGGRSCEQYF. Written as DNA, the CDR3 is TGCGCCAGCAGTCAACCGACAGGGGGTCGATCCTGCGAGCAGTACTTC.

The chain uses TRBV5-5 and TRBJ1-5, with D unresolved. Per the germline V gene, CDR1 is SGHKS and CDR2 is YYEKEE (reference sequence). The CDR3 runs to 14 residues. The V gene lost 0 bases and the J gene lost 7 bases, with 11 bases spanning the gap. Written as DNA, the CDR3 is TGTGCCAGCAGCTTGGGTACTTTTCTGCAGCCCCAGCATTTT. This codes for CASSLGTFLQPQHF.

In its sample, this clone ranks as medium-sized (0.01 to 0.1%). V and J are TRBV7-9 and TRBJ2-7; 11 nucleotides align to TRBD1. This CDR3 comprises 13 residues. With 4 bases clipped from V and 5 bases from J, the junction kept 1 base outside the gene matches. CDR1 and CDR2 (germline): SEHNR, FQNEAQ (reference sequence). The CDR3 bases are TGTGCCAGCAGCTCGGGACAGGGGGACGAGCAGTACTTC. This codes for CASSSGQGDEQYF.

CDR3 nucleotide sequence: TGTGCCAGCAGCTCCCATGCGGGAGGGGGTCCGTTCTTC. It encodes CASSSHAGGGPFF. The chain uses TRBV7-8 and TRBJ2-1, with TRBD2 identical over 9 bases. This CDR3 region has 13 residues. The V and J ends lost 4 bases and 15 bases, in that order; junction bases with no gene match: 10. Germline V CDR1 and CDR2: SGHVS, FQNEAQ.

This chain uses TRBV5-1 with TRBJ1-1; 8 bases are a match to TRBD1. Trimming took 3 bases from V and 2 from J; bases not matched to a gene: 3. The CDR3 runs to 14 residues. CDR1 SGHRS and CDR2 YFSETQ come from the germline V gene. In DNA, the CDR3 is TGCGCCAGCAGCTCCGGGACAGGAAACACTGAAGCTTTCTTT. This sequence encodes CASSSGTGNTEAFF.

The rearrangement uses TRBV7-2 and TRBJ2-5; TRBD1 agrees at 8 bases. The germline CDR1 and CDR2 sequences are SGHTA and FQGNSA. The V segment lost 1 base and the J segment 5 bases; nucleotides outside the gene matches: 6. The CDR3 spans 15 residues. The CDR3 loop reads CASSLDRTGIETQYF. For the CDR3, the DNA is TGTGCCAGCAGCTTAGACCGGACAGGGATCGAGACCCAGTACTTC.

J is TRBJ2-1 and V is TRBV13, with TRBD2 matching over 8 bases. Germline CDR1 is PRHDT and CDR2 is FYEKMQ (reference sequence). The junction had 7 bases not matched to a gene; V was cut back by 2 bases and J by 4 bases. CDR3 length: 16 residues. This CDR3 reads CASSLYRTGGYNEQFF. The CDR3 region has the DNA TGTGCCAGCAGCTTATATAGGACGGGAGGGTACAATGAGCAGTTCTTC. The full variable domain, with the rest looked up from reference TRBV13 and TRBJ2-1, is AAGVIQSPRHLIKEKRETATLKCYPIPRHDTVYWYQQGPGQDPQFLISFYEKMQSDKGSIPDRFSAQQFSDYHSELNMSSLELGDSALYFCASSLYRTGGYNEQFFGPGTRLTVL.

CDR3 nucleotide sequence: TGCGCCAGCAGCTTGGGATTGGCAGGGGATGGCACAGATACGCAGTATTTT. This translates into CASSLGLAGDGTDTQYF. The rearrangement joins TRBV5-1 to TRBJ2-3; D possibly corresponds to TRBD1 (6 bases). V lost 0 bases, J lost 1 base, and 15 bases lay in between. The CDR3 length is 17 residues. CDR1 is SGHRS, CDR2 YFSETQ, per germline.

This chain uses TRBV30 with TRBJ1-2; no definite D call. V dropped 4 bases and J dropped 3 bases, with 6 bases sitting between them. This CDR3 contains 11 residues. Germline V gene lookup returns CDR1 GTSNPN and CDR2 SVGIG (reference sequence). CDR3 nucleotide sequence: TGTGCCTGGAACCGGGACTATGGCTACACCTTC. The encoded protein is CAWNRDYGYTF.

CDR3 loop: CASSFRTGNQNEQYF. The CDR3 DNA follows: TGTGCCAGTAGTTTCAGGACAGGGAACCAAAACGAGCAGTACTTC. The chain recombines TRBV19 with TRBJ2-7; 8 bases align to TRBD1. This CDR3 spans 15 amino acids. Per germline, CDR1 LNHDA and CDR2 SQIVND (reference sequence). With V trimmed by 5 bases and J by 5 bases, 11 bases remained unmatched.

The V call is TRBV29-1, the J call TRBJ2-1; D remains ambiguous. V lost 5 bases and J lost 9, with 11 bases in between. CDR3 length: 11 amino acids. Germline values: CDR1 SQVTM, CDR2 ANQGSEA. The CDR3 sequence: CSVISSGEQFF. The CDR3 DNA reads as TGCAGCGTTATTAGCTCCGGTGAGCAGTTCTTC.

The J gene is TRBJ2-2, the V gene TRBV7-9, with D hard to call. The CDR3 is 15 residues long. Germline lookup yields CDR1 SEHNR and CDR2 FQNEAQ (reference sequence). Between the trimmed V and J ends, which lost 0 bases and 6 bases, there was a span of 11 bases. As DNA, the CDR3 is TGTGCCAGCAGCTTAGCTTTCCGGTTACCCGGGGAGCTGTTTTTT. Protein product: CASSLAFRLPGELFF.

The chain carries TRBV2 and TRBJ1-4, with D unresolved. This CDR3 region has 16 residues. Trimming shortened V by 6 bases and J by 3 bases, and 17 bases separated the two germline ends. CDR1 is SNHLY, CDR2 FYNNEI, per germline. Here the CDR3 reads CASRTEILLPNEKLFF. For the CDR3, the DNA is TGTGCCAGCAGGACGGAGATACTTTTGCCTAATGAAAAACTGTTTTTT.